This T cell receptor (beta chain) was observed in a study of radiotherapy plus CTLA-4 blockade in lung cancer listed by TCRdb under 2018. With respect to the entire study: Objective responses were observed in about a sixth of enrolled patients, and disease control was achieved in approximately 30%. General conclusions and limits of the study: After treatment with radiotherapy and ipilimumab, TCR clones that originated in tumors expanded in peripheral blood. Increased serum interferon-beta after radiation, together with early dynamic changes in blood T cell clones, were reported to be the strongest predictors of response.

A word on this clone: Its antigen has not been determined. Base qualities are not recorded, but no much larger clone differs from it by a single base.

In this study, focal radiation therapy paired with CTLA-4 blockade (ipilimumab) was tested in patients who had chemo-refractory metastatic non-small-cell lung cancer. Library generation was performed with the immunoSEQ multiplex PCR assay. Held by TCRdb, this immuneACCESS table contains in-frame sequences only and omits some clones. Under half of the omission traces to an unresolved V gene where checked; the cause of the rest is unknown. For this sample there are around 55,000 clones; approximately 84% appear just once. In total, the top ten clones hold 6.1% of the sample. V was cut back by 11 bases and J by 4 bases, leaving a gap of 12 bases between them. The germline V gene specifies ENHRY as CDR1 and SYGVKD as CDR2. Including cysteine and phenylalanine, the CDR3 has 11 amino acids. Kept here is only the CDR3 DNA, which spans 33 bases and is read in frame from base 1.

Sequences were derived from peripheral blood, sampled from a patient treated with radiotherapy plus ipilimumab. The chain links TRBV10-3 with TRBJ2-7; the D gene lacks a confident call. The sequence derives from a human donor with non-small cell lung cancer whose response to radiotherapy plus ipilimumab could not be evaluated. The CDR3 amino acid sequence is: CAESEEYEQYF. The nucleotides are TGTGCCGAGTCCGAGGAATACGAGCAGTACTTC.